This T cell receptor beta chain originates from a study of blood T cell repertoires in COVID-19. Assay used: immunoSEQ multiplex PCR; TCRdb lists only in-frame clones, some missing. The repertoire holds 360,000 or so clones, with roughly 87% as singletons. This clone showed up just once. This CDR3 spans 13 amino acids. Trimming took 6 bases from V and 4 from J, leaving 12 bases between them. Germline V gene sequence: CDR1 MNHEY, CDR2 SVGAGI. The TCR comes from a woman aged 25 to 39 who had recovered from COVID-19. The source material was PBMCs or T cells enriched from blood (not recorded which). The chain recombines TRBV6-5 with TRBJ1-1, with D perhaps matching TRBD1 (6 bases). The CDR3 DNA is TGTGCCAGCAGCCCCGGGGGGCCCACTGAAGCTTTCTTT. Protein sequence: CASSPGGPTEAFF.